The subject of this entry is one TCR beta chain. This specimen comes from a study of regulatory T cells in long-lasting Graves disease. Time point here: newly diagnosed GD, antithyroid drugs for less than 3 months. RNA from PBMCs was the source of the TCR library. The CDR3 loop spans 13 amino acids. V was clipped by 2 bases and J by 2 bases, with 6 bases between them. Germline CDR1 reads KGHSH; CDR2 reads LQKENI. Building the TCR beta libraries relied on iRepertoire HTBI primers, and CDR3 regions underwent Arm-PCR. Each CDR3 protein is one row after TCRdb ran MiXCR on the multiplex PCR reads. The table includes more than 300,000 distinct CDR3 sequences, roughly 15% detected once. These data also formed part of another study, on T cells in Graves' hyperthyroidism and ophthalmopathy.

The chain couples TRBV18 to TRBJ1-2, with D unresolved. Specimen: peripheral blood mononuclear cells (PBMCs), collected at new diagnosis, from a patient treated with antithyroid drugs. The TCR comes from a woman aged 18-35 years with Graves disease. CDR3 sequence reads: CASSPIGNYGYTF. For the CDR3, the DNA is TGTGCCAGCTCACCAATCGGAAACTATGGCTACACCTTC.